This TCR beta chain is drawn from a study of CD8 T cells in Susac syndrome (dated by TCRdb to between 2018 and 2020). Regarding the study in general: Whether CD8+ T cell activation and differentiation in Susac syndrome was antigen driven was tested using repertoire sequencing. Overall study outcomes, separate from this receptor: The TCR sequencing and HLA analysis was acknowledged to have included a relatively small number of individuals.

Note on this clonotype: The antigen it binds to is not known. Per-nucleotide qualities are absent, and no much larger clonotype sits a single base away.

RNA was extracted using the RNeasy kit, and 0.5 to 1 microgram was reverse transcribed with random hexamers. The immunoSEQ multiplex PCR assay, covering 54 Vbeta and 13 Jbeta segments, was used to amplify TCR beta CDR3 regions. PCR amplification bias was corrected using a synthetic template baseline for primer optimization and computational correction. Turning to the authors' computational methods: Reads were annotated to V, D and J genes according to IMGT and were analyzed with immunoSEQ Analyzer, with only productive sequences retained. Clonality was calculated as one minus the Shannon entropy normalized by log2 of the number of productive unique sequences. Public and private clones were assessed among the 100 most prevalent clones of each patient and control. Clones were defined as Susac-specific when absent from the healthy and MS cohorts, from roughly 1,000 published viral clones and from other ImmuneACCESS disease sequences. TCRdb reprocessing: public reads trimmed at Q25 with fastp, clones called with MiXCR, in-frame beta chains kept. One record per CDR3 amino acid sequence lists the most common genes and DNA. The V and J calls and clone size are TCRdb's, not the authors'. The sample records around 300,000 distinct CDR3 sequences, 92% of which are singletons. 0.06% to 0.075% of the sample rests with the top ten.

High-throughput TCR beta sequencing profiled peripheral blood CD8+ and CD4+ T cells from healthy donors, Susac syndrome patients and multiple sclerosis patients. Multiple sclerosis controls were treatment-naive patients with stable or active relapsing-remitting disease fulfilling revised McDonald criteria. Bulk CD8+ and CD4+ T cells were purified by magnetic negative isolation, while CD8+ TEMRA cells were enriched using FACS. Blood was collected in EDTA tubes and processed within 24 hours, with PBMCs isolated through density gradient centrifugation. PBMCs intended for TCR sequencing were cryopreserved in liquid nitrogen and thawed later in a water bath at 37 degrees C. Purity of sorted or isolated CD4+, CD8+ and CD8+ TEMRA cells was at least 90%. The germline V gene (reference sequence) specifies LNHDA as CDR1 and SQIVND as CDR2. V loses 10 bases, J loses 6 bases, and the germline ends lie 15 bases apart. From its cysteine to its phenylalanine, the CDR3 spans 13 amino acids. The DNA shown is the 39-base CDR3, in frame from base 1.

The chain is encoded by TRBV19 joined to TRBJ1-4; too little of a D gene remains to name it. The source material was CD4+ T cells from PBMCs. The origin of this receptor is a human donor with multiple sclerosis. The CDR3 protein: CATQSLVDEKLFF. The nucleotide sequence reads as follows: TGTGCCACGCAGAGCTTGGTGGATGAAAAACTGTTTTTT.